This T cell receptor (beta chain) is from a study of T cells in Graves' hyperthyroidism and ophthalmopathy. The study's findings and limits: Stable hyperthyroidism was separated from ophthalmopathy by a model based on 13 V-J features.

Researchers defined stable Graves' hyperthyroidism as no ophthalmopathy progression within 18 months. Patients aged 18 to 65 had newly diagnosed hyperthyroidism of under 2 months' duration. RNA transcripts gave rise to amplified TCR beta CDR3 regions. TCR CDR3 underwent first-round RT-PCR with the HTBI primer set. TCRdb itself ran the multiplex PCR reads through MiXCR, one entry per CDR3 protein. The sample has more than 500,000 distinct CDR3 sequences, 14% seen once; the top ten hold approximately 13%. Notes on this clonotype: Its antigen remains unknown.

Germline values: CDR1 LNHDA, CDR2 SQIVND (reference sequence). The CDR3 spans 15 residues. V shed 1 base, J shed 6 bases, and the junction held 6 bases outside the gene matches. This receptor was identified in a middle-aged woman with Graves' hyperthyroidism. The chain couples TRBV19 to TRBJ2-1; 7 bases are shared with TRBD2. Sequencing was performed on blood. The CDR3 DNA reads TGTGCCAGTAGTATAGCAGCGGGGCCTGGCAATGAGCAGTTCTTC. Translation gives CASSIAAGPGNEQFF.